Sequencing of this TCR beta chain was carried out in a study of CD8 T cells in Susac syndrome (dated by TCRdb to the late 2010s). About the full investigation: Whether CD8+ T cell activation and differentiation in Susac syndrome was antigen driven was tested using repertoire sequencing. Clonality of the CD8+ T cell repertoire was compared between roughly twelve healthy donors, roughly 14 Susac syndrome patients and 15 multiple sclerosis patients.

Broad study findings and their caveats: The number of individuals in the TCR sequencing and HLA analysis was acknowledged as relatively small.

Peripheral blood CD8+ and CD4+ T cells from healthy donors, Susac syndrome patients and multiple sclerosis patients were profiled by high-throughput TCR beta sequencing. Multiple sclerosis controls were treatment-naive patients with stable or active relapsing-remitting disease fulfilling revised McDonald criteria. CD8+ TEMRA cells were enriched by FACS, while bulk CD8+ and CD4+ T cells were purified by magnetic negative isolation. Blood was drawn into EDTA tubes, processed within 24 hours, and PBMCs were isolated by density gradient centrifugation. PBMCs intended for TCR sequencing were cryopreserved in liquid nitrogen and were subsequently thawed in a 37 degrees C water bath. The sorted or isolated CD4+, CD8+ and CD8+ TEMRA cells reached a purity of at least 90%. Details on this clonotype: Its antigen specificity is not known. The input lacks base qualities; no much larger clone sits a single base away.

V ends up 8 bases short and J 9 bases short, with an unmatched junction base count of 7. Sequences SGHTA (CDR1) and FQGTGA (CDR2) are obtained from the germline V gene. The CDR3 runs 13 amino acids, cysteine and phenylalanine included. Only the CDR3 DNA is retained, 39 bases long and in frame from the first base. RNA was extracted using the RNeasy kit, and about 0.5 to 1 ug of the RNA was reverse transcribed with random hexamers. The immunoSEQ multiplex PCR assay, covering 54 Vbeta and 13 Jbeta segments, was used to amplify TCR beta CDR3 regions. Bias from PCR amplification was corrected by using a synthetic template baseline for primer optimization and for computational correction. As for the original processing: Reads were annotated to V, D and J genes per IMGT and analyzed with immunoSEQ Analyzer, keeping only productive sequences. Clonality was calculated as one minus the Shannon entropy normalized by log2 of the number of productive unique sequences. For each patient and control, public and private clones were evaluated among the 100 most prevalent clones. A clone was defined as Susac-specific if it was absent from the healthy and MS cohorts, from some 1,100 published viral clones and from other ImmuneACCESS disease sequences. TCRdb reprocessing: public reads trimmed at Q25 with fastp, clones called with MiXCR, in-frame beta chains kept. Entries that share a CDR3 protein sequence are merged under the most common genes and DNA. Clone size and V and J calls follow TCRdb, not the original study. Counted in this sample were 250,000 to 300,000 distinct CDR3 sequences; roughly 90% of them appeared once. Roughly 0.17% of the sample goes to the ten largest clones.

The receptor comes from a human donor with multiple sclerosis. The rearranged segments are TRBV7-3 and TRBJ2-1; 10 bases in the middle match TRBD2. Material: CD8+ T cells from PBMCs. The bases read TGTGCCAGCCGACGAACTAGCGGGACTGAGCAGTTCTTC. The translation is CASRRTSGTEQFF.